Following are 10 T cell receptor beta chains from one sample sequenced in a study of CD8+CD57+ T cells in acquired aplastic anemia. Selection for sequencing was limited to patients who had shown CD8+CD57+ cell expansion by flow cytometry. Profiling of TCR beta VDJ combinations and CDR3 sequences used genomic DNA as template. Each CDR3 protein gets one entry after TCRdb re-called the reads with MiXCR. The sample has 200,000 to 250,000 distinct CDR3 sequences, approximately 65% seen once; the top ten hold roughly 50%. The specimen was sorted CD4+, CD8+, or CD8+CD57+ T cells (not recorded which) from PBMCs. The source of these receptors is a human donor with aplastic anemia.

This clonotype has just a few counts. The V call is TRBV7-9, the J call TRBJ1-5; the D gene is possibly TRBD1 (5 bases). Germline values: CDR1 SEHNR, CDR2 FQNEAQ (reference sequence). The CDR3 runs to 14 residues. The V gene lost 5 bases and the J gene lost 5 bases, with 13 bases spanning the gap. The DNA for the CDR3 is TGTGCCAGCAGCGCGTGGGGGAAGCATCAGCCCCAGCATTTT. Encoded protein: CASSAWGKHQPQHF.

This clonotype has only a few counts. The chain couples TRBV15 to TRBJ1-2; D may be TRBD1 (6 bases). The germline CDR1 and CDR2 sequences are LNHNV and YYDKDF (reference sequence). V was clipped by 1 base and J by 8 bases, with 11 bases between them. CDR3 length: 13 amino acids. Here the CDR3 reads CATSRGNREGYTF. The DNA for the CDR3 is TGTGCCACCAGCAGAGGGAACAGGGAAGGCTACACCTTC.

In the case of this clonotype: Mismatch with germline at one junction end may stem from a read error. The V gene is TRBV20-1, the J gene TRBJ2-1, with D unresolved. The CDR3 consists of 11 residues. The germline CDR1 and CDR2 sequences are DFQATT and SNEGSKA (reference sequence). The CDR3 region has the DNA TGCAGTGCTCCATTGCTTACCCGAAGCGTCTTC. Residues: CSAPLLTRSVF.

The CDR3 nucleotides are TGCAGCGTTGGGGCGGGCCCCCTGGGGACCGGGGAGCTGTTTTTT. Its protein product is CSVGAGPLGTGELFF. This chain joins TRBV29-1 and TRBJ2-2; the D gene is possibly TRBD2 (5 bases). CDR1 SQVTM and CDR2 ANQGSEA come from the germline V gene. There are 15 residues in the CDR3. Trimming took 4 bases from V and 5 from J, leaving 17 bases between them.

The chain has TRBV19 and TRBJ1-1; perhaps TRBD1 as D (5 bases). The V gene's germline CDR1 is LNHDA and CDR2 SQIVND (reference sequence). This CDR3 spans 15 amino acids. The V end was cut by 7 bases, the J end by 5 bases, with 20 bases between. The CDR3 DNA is TGTGCCAGTAAGGGTGACACCGGGGGTTCGACTGAAGCTTTCTTT. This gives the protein CASKGDTGGSTEAFF.

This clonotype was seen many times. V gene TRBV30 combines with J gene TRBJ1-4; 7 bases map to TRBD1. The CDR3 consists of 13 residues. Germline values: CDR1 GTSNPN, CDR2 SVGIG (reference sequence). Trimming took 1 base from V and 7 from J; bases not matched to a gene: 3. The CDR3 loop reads CAWSGQGGEKLFF. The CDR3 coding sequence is TGTGCCTGGAGTGGACAGGGCGGTGAAAAACTGTTTTTT.

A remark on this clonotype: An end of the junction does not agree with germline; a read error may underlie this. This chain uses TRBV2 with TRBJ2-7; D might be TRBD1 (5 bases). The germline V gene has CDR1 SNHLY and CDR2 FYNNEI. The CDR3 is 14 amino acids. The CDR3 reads CASNEIGAAYEQYF. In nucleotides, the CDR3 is TGTGCCAGCAATGAAATTGGGGCAGCCTACGAGCAGTACTTC.

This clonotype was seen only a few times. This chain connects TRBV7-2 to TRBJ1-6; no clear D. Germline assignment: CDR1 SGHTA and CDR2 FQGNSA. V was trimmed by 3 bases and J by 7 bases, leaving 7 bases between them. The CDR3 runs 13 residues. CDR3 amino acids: CASSFGPNSPLHF. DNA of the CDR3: TGTGCCAGCAGCTTCGGACCGAATTCACCCCTCCACTTT.

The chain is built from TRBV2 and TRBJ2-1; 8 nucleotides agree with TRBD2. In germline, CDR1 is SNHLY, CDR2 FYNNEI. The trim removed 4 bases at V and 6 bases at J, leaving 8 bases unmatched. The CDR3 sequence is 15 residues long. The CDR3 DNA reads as TGTGCCAGCAGTGCCCTAGCGGGCGGCGGCAATGAGCAGTTCTTC. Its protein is CASSALAGGGNEQFF.

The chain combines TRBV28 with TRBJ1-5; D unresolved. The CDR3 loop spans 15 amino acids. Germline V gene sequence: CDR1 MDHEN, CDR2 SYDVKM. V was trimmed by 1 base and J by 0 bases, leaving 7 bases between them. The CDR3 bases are TGTGCCAGCAGTTTATATGGTTATAGCAATCAGCCCCAGCATTTT. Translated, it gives CASSLYGYSNQPQHF.